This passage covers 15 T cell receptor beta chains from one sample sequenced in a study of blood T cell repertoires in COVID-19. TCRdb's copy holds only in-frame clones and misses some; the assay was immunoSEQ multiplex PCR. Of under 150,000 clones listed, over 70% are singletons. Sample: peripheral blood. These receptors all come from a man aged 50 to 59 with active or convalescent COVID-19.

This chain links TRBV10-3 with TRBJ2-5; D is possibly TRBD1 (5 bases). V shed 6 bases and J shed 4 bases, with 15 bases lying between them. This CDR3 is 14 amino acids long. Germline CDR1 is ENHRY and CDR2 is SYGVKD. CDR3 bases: TGTGCCATCAGGTCGACCGGACATGCAGAGACCCAGTACTTC. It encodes CAIRSTGHAETQYF.

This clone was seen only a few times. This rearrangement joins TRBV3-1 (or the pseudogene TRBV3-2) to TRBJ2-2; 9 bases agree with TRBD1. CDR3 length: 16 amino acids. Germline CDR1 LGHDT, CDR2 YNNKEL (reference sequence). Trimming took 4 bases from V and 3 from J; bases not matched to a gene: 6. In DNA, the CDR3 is TGTGCCAGCAGCCTTCCACAGGGGGCAGACACCGGGGAGCTGTTTTTT. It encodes CASSLPQGADTGELFF.

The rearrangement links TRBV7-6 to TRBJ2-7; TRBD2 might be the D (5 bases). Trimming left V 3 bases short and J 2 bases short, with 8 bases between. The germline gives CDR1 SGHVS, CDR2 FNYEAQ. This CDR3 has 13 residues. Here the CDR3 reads CASSLKGAYEQYF. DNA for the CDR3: TGTGCCAGCAGCTTGAAGGGAGCCTACGAGCAGTACTTC.

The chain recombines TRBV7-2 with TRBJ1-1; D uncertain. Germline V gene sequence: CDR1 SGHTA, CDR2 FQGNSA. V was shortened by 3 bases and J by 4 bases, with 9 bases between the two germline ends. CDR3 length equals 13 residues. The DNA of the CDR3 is TGTGCCAGCAGCTTGAGACAACGCACTGAAGCTTTCTTT. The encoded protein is CASSLRQRTEAFF.

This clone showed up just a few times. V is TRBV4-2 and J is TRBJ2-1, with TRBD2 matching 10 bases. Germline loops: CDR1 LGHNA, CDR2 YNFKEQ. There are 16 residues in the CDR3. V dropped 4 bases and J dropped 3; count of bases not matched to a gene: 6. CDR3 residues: CASSRVGLASYNEQFF. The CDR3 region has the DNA TGTGCCAGCAGCCGCGTGGGACTAGCGAGCTACAATGAGCAGTTCTTC.

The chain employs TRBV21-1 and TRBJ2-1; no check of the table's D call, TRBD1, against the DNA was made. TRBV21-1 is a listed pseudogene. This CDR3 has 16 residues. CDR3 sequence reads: CASNQGALGSYNEQFF. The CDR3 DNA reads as TGTGCCAGCAATCAGGGGGCATTAGGATCCTACAATGAGCAGTTCTTC.

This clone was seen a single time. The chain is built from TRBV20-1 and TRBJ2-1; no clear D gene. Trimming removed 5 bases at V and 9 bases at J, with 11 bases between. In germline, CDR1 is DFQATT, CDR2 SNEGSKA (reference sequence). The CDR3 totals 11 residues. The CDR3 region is CSADALSEQFF. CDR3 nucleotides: TGCAGTGCTGATGCTCTGAGTGAGCAGTTCTTC.

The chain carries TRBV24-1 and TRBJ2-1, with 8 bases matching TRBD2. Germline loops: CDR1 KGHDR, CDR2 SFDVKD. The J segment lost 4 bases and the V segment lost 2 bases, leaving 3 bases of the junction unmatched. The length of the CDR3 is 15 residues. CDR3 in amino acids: CATSDWTSSYNEQFF. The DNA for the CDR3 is TGTGCCACCAGTGATTGGACTAGCTCTTACAATGAGCAGTTCTTC.

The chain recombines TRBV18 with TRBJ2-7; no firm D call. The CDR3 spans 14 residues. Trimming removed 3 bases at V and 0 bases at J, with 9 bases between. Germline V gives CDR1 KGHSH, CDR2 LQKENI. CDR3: CASSPQRSSYEQYF. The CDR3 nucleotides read TGTGCCAGCTCACCTCAGAGGAGCTCCTACGAGCAGTACTTC. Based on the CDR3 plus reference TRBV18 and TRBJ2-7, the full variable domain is NAGVMQNPRHLVRRRGQEARLRCSPMKGHSHVYWYRQLPEEGLKFMVYLQKENIIDESGMPKERFSAEFPKEGPSILRIQQVVRGDSAAYFCASSPQRSSYEQYFGPGTRLTVT.

The CDR3 region has the DNA TGTGCCAGCAGCTCTAAGGGGGCGCTCGGTGGAAACACCATATATTTT. Translation gives CASSSKGALGGNTIYF. This chain joins TRBV28 and TRBJ1-3, with 7 bases identical to TRBD1. Germline values: CDR1 MDHEN, CDR2 SYDVKM. Trimming at V came to 6 bases and at J to 3 bases, leaving 11 bases not matched to a gene. The CDR3 has 16 amino acids.

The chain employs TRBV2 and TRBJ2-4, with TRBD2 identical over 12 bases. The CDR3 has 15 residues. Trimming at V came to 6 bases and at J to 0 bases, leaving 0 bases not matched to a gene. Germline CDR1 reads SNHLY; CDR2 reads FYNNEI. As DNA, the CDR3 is TGTGCCAGCAGACTAGCGGGGGGAGCCAAAAACATTCAGTACTTC. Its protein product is CASRLAGGAKNIQYF. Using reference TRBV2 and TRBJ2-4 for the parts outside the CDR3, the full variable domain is EPEVTQTPSHQVTQMGQEVILRCVPISNHLYFYWYRQILGQKVEFLVSFYNNEISEKSEIFDDQFSVERPDGSNFTLKIRSTKLEDSAMYFCASRLAGGAKNIQYFGAGTRLSVL.

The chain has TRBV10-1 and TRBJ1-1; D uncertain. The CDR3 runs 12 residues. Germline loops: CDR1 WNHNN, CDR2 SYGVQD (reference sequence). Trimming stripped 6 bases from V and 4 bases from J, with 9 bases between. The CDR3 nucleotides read TGCGCCAGCAGAGACTTTGCCACTGAAGCTTTCTTT. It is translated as CASRDFATEAFF.

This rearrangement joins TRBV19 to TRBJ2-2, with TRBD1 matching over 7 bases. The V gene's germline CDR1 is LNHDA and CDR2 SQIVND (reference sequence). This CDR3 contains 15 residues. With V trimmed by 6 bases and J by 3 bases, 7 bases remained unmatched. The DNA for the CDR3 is TGTGCCAGTAGGGGGACCGGGACAGACACCGGGGAGCTGTTTTTT. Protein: CASRGTGTDTGELFF.

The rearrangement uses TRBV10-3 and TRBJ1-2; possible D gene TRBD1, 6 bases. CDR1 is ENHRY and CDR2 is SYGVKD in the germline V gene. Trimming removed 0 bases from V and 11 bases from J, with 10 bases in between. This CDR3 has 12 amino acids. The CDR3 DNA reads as TGTGCCATCAGTGAGTCGGGGAGGGGGTACACCTTC. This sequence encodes CAISESGRGYTF.

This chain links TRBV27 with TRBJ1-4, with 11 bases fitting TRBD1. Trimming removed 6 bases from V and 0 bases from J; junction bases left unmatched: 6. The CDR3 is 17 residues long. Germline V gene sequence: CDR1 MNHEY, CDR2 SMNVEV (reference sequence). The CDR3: CASRRTGGFSTNEKLFF. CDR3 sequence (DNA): TGTGCCAGCAGGCGGACAGGGGGCTTTTCAACTAATGAAAAACTGTTTTTT.